A selection of T cell receptor beta chains follows, all from one sample in a study of cytomegalovirus exposure and HLA in healthy donors. Some clones are missing from TCRdb's copy, which holds only in-frame ones; the method was immunoSEQ multiplex PCR. The table shows fewer than 85,000 clones, with more than 60% occurring only once. The sequenced sample consisted of PBMCs. These receptor sequences come from a male donor in good health and CMV-seropositive. Each CDR3 is given without its conserved first and last residue.

>TRBV20-1|TRBJ2-7
SARDTYEQY
>TRBV11-3|TRBJ2-3
ARGTGISTDTQY
>TRBV9|TRBJ2-3
ASSVTSGLLDTQY
>TRBV19|TRBJ1-4
ASSIGGTVGEKLF
>TRBV12-5|TRBJ1-2
ASGLGRDRWNYGYT
>TRBV30|TRBJ1-3
AVSTLGGNTIY
>TRBV30|TRBJ1-3
AWRVQGVRNTIY
>TRBV5-1|TRBJ1-2
ASSPSDSYGYT
>TRBV4-3|TRBJ2-7
ASSQERGGLSYEQY
>TRBV18|TRBJ1-6
ASSPHAGGNSPLH
>TRBV7-8|TRBJ2-7
ASSSLAGIYEQY
>TRBV9|TRBJ1-4
ASSVGQGLDEKLF
>TRBV5-4|TRBJ1-5
ASSDSNSNQPQH
>TRBV4-3|TRBJ2-4
ASSQAEGRLTKNIQY
>TRBV2|TRBJ1-3
ASRRDRGLNTIY
>TRBV28|TRBJ1-6
ASSLKGYPLH
>TRBV5-1|TRBJ1-4
ASSLAQGREKLF
>TRBV15|TRBJ2-5
ATSDGLAGVEETQY
>TRBV4-1|TRBJ2-7
ASSQNRVGEQY
>TRBV6-6|TRBJ1-2
ASSDIYGYT
>TRBV5-1|TRBJ2-5
ASSLAGRGLIPSQETQY
>TRBV6-6|TRBJ1-1
ASSPRTGNTEAF
>TRBV27|TRBJ2-7
ASRTGGAVYEQY
>TRBV7-6|TRBJ2-1
ASSLDRASGGGEQF
>TRBV6-6|TRBJ1-4
ASSYGGSNEKLF
>TRBV7-3|TRBJ2-7
ASSLTRQDEQY
>TRBV25-1|TRBJ2-5
ASSAWTGKTQY
>TRBV19|TRBJ2-7
ASNGGMTSYEQY
>TRBV28|TRBJ2-7
ASSPSVYEQY
>TRBV4-3|TRBJ2-1
ASSQDTSGVYNEQF
>TRBV7-9|TRBJ1-1
ASSFLAPEAF
>TRBV30|TRBJ2-1
AWSSQGLGNEQF
>TRBV27|TRBJ2-3
ASSRGTGSTDTQY
>TRBV5-6|TRBJ1-1
ASSLRGTEAF
>TRBV27|TRBJ2-1
ASTLGYNEQF
>TRBV11-2|TRBJ2-1
ASSLGRGGNNEQF
>TRBV4-1|TRBJ1-6
ASSQMGQGNSPLH
>TRBV30|TRBJ2-3
AWSRGSGADTQY
>TRBV7-8|-
ASSFVGSYEQY
>TRBV4-2|TRBJ2-3
ASSLGAQGSDTQY
>TRBV13|TRBJ1-4
ASAQGASEKLF
>TRBV7-9|TRBJ1-3
ASSLNAGPGNTIY
>TRBV15|TRBJ2-7
ATGPGVGSSEQY
>TRBV27|TRBJ2-1
ASSFSGGTWNEQF
>TRBV10-1|TRBJ2-2
ASSGGSGELF
>TRBV10-3|TRBJ2-1
AISAGTSYHEQF
>TRBV2|TRBJ2-2
ASSSQSGGTGELF
>TRBV7-3|TRBJ2-3
ASSLQASATTDTQY
>TRBV4-2|TRBJ1-2
ASSPGQGDYGYT
>TRBV25-1|TRBJ1-6
ARTGVRHSPLH